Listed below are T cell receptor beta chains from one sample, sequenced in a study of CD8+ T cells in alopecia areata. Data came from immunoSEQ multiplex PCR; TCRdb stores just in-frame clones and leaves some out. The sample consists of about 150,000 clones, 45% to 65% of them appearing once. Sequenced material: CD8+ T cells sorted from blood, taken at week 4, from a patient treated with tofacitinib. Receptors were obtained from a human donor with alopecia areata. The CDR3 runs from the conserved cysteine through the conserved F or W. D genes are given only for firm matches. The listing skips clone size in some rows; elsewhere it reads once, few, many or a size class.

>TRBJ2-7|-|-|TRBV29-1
CSVELNGQLYEQYF
TGCAGCGTTGAATTAAACGGGCAACTCTACGAGCAGTACTTC
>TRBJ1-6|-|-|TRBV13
CASSLEQSSPLHF
TGTGCCAGCAGCTTAGAACAGAGTTCACCCCTCCACTTT
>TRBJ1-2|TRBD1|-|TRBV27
CASSFTQGGYGYTF
TGTGCCAGCAGTTTCACCCAGGGGGGCTATGGCTACACCTTC
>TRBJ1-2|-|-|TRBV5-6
CASSGGGYGYTF
TGTGCCAGCAGTGGAGGAGGATATGGCTACACCTTC
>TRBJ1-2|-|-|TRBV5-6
CASSADGGYTF
TGTGCCAGCAGCGCGGACGGAGGCTACACCTTC
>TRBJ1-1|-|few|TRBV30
CAWSATSDTEAFF
TGTGCCTGGAGCGCTACTAGTGACACTGAAGCTTTCTTT
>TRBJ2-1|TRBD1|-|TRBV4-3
CASSHGTAYNEQFF
TGCGCCAGCAGCCATGGGACAGCCTACAATGAGCAGTTCTTC
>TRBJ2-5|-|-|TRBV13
CASSLGRRRRRQETQYF
TGTGCCAGCAGCTTAGGCCGAAGACGTCGGCGACAAGAGACCCAGTACTTC
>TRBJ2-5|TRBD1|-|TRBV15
CATRTRTGGASETQYF
TGTGCCACCAGGACCAGGACAGGGGGCGCGTCAGAGACCCAGTACTTC
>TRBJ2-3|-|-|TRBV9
CASSASPLGHQGTDTQYF
TGTGCCAGCAGCGCCAGTCCCCTAGGCCACCAAGGCACAGATACGCAGTATTTT
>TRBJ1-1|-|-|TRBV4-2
CASSQTATMNTEAFF
TGTGCCAGCAGCCAAACGGCGACGATGAACACTGAAGCTTTCTTT
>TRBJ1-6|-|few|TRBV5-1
CASSLAGVDNSPLHF
TGCGCCAGCAGCCTAGCTGGGGTTGATAATTCACCCCTCCACTTT
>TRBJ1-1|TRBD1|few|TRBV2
CASSRGATEAFF
TGTGCCAGCAGCAGGGGGGCCACTGAAGCTTTCTTT
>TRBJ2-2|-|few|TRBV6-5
CASSYQGAGELFF
TGTGCCAGCAGTTATCAGGGAGCCGGGGAGCTGTTTTTT
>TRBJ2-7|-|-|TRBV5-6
CASSLALDAYEQYF
TGTGCCAGCAGCTTGGCCTTAGACGCCTACGAGCAGTACTTC
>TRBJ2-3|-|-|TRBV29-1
CSVDSQTSTDTQYF
TGCAGCGTTGATTCCCAAACTAGCACAGATACGCAGTATTTT
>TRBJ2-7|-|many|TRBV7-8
CASSLISIEQYF
TGTGCCAGCAGCTTAATCTCCATCGAGCAGTACTTC
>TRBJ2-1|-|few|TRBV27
CASSSWESGNEQFF
TGTGCCAGCAGTTCCTGGGAGTCGGGAAATGAGCAGTTCTTC
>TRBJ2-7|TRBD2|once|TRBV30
CAWSVGGGMAYEQYF
TGTGCCTGGAGTGTAGGCGGGGGAATGGCCTACGAGCAGTACTTC
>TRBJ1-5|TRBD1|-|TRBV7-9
CASSLEGGRGNQPQHF
TGTGCCAGCAGCTTAGAAGGGGGCAGGGGCAATCAGCCCCAGCATTTT
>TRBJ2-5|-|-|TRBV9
CASSPREEETQYF
TGTGCCAGCAGCCCCCGCGAGGAAGAGACCCAGTACTTC
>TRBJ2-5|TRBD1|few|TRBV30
CAWVQQGWEETQYF
TGTGCCTGGGTCCAACAGGGGTGGGAGGAGACCCAGTACTTC
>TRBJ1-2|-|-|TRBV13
CASSARPEVGYTF
TGTGCCAGCAGCGCACGCCCGGAGGTTGGCTACACCTTC
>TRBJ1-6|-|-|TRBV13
CASSLDFSYNSPLHF
TGTGCCAGCAGCCTGGACTTTTCCTATAATTCACCCCTCCACTTT
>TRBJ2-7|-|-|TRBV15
CATSSIEAYEQYF
TGTGCCACCAGCAGCATAGAGGCCTACGAGCAGTACTTC
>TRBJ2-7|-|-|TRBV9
CASSGDYEQYF
TGTGCCAGCAGCGGCGACTACGAGCAGTACTTC
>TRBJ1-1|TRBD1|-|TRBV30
CAWSWQGGTEAFF
TGTGCCTGGAGTTGGCAGGGGGGCACTGAAGCTTTCTTT
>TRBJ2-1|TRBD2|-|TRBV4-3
CASSQDQKSELADPLGYNEQFF
TGCGCCAGCAGCCAAGATCAAAAATCGGAACTAGCGGACCCCTTGGGGTACAATGAGCAGTTCTTC
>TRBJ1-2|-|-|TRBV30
CACLAGAPITYTF
TGTGCCTGCCTTGCGGGGGCTCCCATCACCTACACCTTC
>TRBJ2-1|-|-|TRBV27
CASSGILYNEQFF
TGTGCCAGCAGTGGAATACTCTACAATGAGCAGTTCTTC
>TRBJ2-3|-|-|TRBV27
CASSLFASTDTQYF
TGTGCCAGCAGTTTATTTGCCAGCACAGATACGCAGTATTTT
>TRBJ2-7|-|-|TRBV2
CASSISATYEQYF
TGTGCCAGCAGCATTTCGGCCACCTACGAGCAGTACTTC
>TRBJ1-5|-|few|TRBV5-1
CASSWTGNQPQHF
TGCGCCAGCAGTTGGACAGGCAATCAGCCCCAGCATTTT
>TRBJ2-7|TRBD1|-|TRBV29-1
CSARTGASYEQYF
TGCAGCGCCAGGACAGGGGCCTCCTACGAGCAGTACTTC
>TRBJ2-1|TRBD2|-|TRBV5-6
CASTWGGLNEQFF
TGTGCCAGCACCTGGGGAGGGCTCAATGAGCAGTTCTTC
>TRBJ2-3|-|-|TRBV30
CAWSRRGSTDTQYF
TGTGCCTGGTCCCGTAGGGGGAGCACAGATACGCAGTATTTT
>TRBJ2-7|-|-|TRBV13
CASSHRDGKYEQYF
TGTGCCAGCAGCCACCGGGACGGGAAGTACGAGCAGTACTTC
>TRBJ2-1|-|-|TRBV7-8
CASSSGHNNEQFF
TGTGCCAGCAGCTCCGGACACAACAATGAGCAGTTCTTC
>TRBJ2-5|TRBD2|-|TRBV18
CASCYAGGQETQYF
TGTGCCAGCTGTTATGCGGGGGGTCAAGAGACCCAGTACTTC
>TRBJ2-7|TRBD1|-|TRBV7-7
CASSPGTGGGYEQYF
TGTGCTAGCAGCCCTGGGACAGGGGGAGGTTACGAGCAGTACTTC
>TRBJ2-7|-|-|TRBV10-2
CASSERPGTEQYF
TGCGCCAGCAGTGAGCGACCAGGGACCGAGCAGTACTTC
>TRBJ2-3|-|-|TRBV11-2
CASSRTTGTTDTQYF
TGTGCCAGCAGCCGAACGACGGGTACTACAGATACGCAGTATTTT
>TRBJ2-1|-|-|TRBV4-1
CASSSTPGRIQDEQFF
TGCGCCAGCAGCTCGACGCCGGGCCGCATCCAGGATGAGCAGTTCTTC
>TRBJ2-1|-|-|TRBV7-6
CASSLPEGNEQFF
TGTGCCAGCAGCTTACCTGAGGGCAATGAGCAGTTCTTC
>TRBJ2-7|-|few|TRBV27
CASSFSLGEFPYEQYF
TGTGCCAGCAGTTTCTCGTTGGGTGAGTTCCCCTACGAGCAGTACTTC
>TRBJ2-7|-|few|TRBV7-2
CASSPGRGGDRFEQYF
TGTGCCAGCAGCCCCGGCCGGGGCGGGGACCGGTTCGAGCAGTACTTC
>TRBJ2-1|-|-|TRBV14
CASSYTPGNEQFF
TGTGCCAGCAGCTACACCCCGGGGAATGAGCAGTTCTTC
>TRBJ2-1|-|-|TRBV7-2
CASSLSGGDYNEQFF
TGTGCCAGCAGCTTAAGTGGGGGTGACTACAATGAGCAGTTCTTC
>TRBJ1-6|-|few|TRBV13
CASSTTPSSYNSPLHF
TGTGCCAGCAGCACGACGCCCAGCTCCTATAATTCACCCCTCCACTTT
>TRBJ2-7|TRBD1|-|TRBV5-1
CASSHPGQGTYEQYF
TGCGCCAGCAGCCACCCGGGACAGGGCACCTACGAGCAGTACTTC
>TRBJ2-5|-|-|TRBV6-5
CASSYTQVQETQYF
TGTGCCAGCAGTTACACCCAGGTCCAAGAGACCCAGTACTTC
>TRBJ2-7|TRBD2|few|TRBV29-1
CSVEDETSGVYEQYF
TGCAGCGTTGAAGATGAGACTAGCGGGGTGTACGAGCAGTACTTC
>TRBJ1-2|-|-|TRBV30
CAWRHRPRDYGYTF
TGTGCCTGGAGGCACAGGCCCAGGGACTATGGCTACACCTTC
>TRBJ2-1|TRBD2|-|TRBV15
CATSRPRGQRGPNEQFF
TGTGCCACCAGCCGTCCGCGGGGCCAGCGGGGGCCCAATGAGCAGTTCTTC
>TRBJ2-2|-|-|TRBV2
CASSPRGRGGELFF
TGTGCCAGCAGTCCCCGCGGGCGTGGCGGGGAGCTGTTTTTT
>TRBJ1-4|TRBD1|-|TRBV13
CASSSRGQGTNEKLFF
TGTGCCAGCAGCTCCCGGGGACAGGGGACTAATGAAAAACTGTTTTTT